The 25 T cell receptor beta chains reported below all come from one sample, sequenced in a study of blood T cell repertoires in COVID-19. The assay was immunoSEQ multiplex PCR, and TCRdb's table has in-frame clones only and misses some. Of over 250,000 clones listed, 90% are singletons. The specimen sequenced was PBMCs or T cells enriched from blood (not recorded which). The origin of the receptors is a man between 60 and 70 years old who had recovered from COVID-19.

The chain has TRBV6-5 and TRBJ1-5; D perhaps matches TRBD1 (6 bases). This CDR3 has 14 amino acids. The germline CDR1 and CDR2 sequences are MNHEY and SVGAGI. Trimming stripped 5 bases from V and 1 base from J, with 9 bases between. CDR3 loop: CASSQGLSNQPQHF. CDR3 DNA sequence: TGTGCCAGCAGTCAGGGGTTGAGCAATCAGCCCCAGCATTTT.

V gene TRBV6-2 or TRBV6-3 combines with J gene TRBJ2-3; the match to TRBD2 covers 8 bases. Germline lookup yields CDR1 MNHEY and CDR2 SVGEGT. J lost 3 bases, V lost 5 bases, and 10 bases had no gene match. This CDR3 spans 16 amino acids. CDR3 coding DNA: TGTGCCAGCAGTCCAGGTCCCGGGACTAGAACAGATACGCAGTATTTT. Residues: CASSPGPGTRTDTQYF.

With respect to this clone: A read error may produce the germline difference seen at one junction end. For the CDR3, the DNA is TGTGCCAGCAGCGTCCTACGACAGGCCCAGGACTTGATCTTC. Translation gives CASSVLRQAQDLIF. The chain employs TRBV9 and TRBJ2-1, with a weak D call TRBD1 (6 bases). CDR1 and CDR2 from the germline V gene are SGDLS and YYNGEE. CDR3 length: 14 amino acids. Combining the CDR3 with reference TRBV9 and TRBJ2-1 gives the whole variable domain DSGVTQTPKHLITATGQRVTLRCSPRSGDLSVYWYQQSLDQGLQFLIQYYNGEERAKGNILERFSAQQFPDLHSELNLSSLELGDSALYFCASSVLRQAQDLIFGPGTRLTVL.

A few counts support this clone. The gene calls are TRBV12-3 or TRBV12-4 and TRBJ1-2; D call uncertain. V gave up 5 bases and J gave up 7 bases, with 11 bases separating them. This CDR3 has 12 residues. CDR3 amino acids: CASSPRRGGYTF. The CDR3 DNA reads TGTGCCAGCAGTCCGAGAAGAGGTGGCTACACCTTC.

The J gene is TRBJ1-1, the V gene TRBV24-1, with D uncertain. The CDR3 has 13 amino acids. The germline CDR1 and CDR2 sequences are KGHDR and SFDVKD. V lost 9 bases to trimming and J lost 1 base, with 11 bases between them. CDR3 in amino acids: CATSPGANTEAFF. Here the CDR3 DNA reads TGTGCCACCTCCCCGGGAGCGAACACTGAAGCTTTCTTT.

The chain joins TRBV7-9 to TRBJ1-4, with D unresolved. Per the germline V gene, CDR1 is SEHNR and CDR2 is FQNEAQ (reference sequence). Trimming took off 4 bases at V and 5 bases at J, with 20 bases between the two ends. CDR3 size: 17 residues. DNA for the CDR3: TGTGCCAGCAGCTCTGGAGCAGTCTGGCGTGGGAATGAAAAACTGTTTTTT. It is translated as CASSSGAVWRGNEKLFF.

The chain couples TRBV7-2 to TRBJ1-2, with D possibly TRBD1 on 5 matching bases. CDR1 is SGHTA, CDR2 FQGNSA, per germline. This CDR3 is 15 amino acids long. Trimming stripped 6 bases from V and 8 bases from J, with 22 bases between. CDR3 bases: TGTGCCAGCAGTCCGACAGACAGAAGGGTCTTAGGCTACACCTTC. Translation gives CASSPTDRRVLGYTF.

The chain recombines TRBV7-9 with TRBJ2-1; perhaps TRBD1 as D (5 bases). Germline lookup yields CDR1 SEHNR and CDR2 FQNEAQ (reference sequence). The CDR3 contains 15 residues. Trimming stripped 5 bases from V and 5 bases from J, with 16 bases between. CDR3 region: CASSARTRHNNEQFF. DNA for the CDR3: TGTGCCAGCAGCGCCCGGACACGCCATAACAATGAGCAGTTCTTC.

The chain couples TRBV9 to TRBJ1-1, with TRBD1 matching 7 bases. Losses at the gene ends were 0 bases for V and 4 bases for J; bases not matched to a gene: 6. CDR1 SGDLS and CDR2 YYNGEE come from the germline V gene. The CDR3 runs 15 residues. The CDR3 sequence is CASSVGRAGGTEAFF. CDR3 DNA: TGTGCCAGCAGCGTAGGAAGGGCAGGGGGCACTGAAGCTTTCTTT. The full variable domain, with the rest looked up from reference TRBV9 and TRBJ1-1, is DSGVTQTPKHLITATGQRVTLRCSPRSGDLSVYWYQQSLDQGLQFLIQYYNGEERAKGNILERFSAQQFPDLHSELNLSSLELGDSALYFCASSVGRAGGTEAFFGQGTRLTVV.

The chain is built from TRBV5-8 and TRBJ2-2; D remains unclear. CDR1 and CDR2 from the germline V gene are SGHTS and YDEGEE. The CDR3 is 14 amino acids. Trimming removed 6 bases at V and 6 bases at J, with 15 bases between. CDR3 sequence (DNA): TGTGCCAGCATCCGAGCAAACTACGCCGGGGAGCTGTTTTTT. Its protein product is CASIRANYAGELFF.

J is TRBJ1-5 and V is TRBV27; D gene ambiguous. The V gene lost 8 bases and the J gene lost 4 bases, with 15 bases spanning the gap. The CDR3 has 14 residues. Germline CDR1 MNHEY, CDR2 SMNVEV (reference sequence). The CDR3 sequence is CASARVAGNQPQHF. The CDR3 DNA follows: TGTGCCAGCGCTAGGGTGGCGGGGAATCAGCCCCAGCATTTT.

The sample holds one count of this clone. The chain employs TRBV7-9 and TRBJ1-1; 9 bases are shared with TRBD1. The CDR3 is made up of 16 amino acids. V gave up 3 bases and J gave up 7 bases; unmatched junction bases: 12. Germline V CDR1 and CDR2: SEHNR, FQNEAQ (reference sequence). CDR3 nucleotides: TGTGCCAGCAGCTTGGCAAGACAGGGGGGACATAATGAAGCTTTCTTT. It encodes CASSLARQGGHNEAFF.

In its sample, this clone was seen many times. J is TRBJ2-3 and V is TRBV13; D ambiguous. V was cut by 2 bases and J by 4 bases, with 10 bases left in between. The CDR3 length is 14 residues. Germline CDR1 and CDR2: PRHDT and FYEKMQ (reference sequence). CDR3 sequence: CASSLSPRADTQYF. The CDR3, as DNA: TGTGCCAGCAGCTTATCCCCTCGCGCAGATACGCAGTATTTT.

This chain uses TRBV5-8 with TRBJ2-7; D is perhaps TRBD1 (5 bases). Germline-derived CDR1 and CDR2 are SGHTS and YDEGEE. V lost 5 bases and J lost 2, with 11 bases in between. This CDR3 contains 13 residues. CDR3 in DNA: TGTGCCAGCAGACGTGTAGGGGCCTACGAGCAGTACTTC. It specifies CASRRVGAYEQYF.

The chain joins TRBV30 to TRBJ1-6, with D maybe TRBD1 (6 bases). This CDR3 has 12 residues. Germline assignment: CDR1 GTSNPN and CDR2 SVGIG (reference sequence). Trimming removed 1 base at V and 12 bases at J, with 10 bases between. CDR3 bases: TGTGCCTGGAGTGGTTGGGGACAACCCCTCCACTTT. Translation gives CAWSGWGQPLHF. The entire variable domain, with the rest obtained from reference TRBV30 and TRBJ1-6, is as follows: SQTIHQWPATLVQPVGSPLSLECTVEGTSNPNLYWYRQAAGRGLQLLFYSVGIGQISSEVPQNLSASRPQDRQFILSSKKLLLSDSGFYLCAWSGWGQPLHFGNGTRLTVT.

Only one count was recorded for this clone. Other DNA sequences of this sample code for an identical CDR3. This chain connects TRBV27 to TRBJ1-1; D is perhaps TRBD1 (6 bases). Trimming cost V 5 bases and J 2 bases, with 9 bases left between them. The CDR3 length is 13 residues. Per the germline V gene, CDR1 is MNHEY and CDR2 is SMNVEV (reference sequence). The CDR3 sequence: CASSLQGNTEAFF. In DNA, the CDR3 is TGTGCCAGCAGTCTACAGGGAAACACTGAAGCTTTCTTT.

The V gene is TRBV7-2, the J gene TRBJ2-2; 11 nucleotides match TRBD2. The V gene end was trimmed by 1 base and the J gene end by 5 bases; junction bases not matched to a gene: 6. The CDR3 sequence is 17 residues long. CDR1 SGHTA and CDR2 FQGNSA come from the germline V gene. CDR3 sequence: CASSLVSLAGGTGELFF. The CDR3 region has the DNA TGTGCCAGCAGCTTAGTGAGTCTAGCGGGAGGTACCGGGGAGCTGTTTTTT.

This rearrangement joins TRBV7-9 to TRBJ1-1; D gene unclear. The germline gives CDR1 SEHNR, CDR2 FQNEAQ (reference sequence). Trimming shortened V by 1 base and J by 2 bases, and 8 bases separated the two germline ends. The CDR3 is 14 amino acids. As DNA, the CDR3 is TGTGCCAGCAGCTTAGGCCAGGTAAACACTGAAGCTTTCTTT. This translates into CASSLGQVNTEAFF.

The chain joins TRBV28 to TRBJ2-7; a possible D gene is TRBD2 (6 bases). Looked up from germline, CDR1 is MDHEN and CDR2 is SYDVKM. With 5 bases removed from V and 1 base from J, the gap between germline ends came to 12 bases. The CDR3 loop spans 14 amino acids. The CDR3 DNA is TGTGCCAGCAGTCCGGTCGGGGGATCCTACGAGCAGTACTTC. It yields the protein CASSPVGGSYEQYF.

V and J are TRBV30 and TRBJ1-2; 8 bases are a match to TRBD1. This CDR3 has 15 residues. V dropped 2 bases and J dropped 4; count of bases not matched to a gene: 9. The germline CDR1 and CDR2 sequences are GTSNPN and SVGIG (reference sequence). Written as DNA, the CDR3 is TGTGCCTGGAGTACCGCCGGGACAGGCGTCTATGGCTACACCTTC. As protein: CAWSTAGTGVYGYTF.

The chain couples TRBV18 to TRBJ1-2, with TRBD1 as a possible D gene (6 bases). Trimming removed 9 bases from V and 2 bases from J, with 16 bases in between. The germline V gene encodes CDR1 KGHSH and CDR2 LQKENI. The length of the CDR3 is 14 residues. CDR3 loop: CARGNRAFNYGYTF. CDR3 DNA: TGTGCCAGGGGGAACAGGGCCTTCAACTATGGCTACACCTTC.

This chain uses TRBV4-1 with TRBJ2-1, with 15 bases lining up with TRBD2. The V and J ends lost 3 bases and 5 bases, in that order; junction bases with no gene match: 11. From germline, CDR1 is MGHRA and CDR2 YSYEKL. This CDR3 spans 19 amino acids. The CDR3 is CASSQGGLAGGRLHNEQFF. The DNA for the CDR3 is TGCGCCAGCAGCCAGGGCGGACTAGCGGGAGGGCGGCTACACAATGAGCAGTTCTTC.

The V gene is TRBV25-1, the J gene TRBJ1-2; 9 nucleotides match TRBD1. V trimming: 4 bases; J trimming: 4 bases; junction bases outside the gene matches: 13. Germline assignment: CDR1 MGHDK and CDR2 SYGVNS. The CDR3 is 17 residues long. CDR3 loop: CASSANGMGQGVYGYTF. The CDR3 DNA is TGTGCCAGCAGTGCAAATGGGATGGGACAGGGTGTCTATGGCTACACCTTC.

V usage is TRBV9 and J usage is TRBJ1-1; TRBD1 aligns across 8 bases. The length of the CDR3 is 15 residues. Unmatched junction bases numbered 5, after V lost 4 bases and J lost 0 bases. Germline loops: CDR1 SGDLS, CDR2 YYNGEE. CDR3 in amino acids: CASSPRQGMNTEAFF. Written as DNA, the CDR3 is TGTGCCAGCAGCCCTCGACAGGGGATGAACACTGAAGCTTTCTTT.

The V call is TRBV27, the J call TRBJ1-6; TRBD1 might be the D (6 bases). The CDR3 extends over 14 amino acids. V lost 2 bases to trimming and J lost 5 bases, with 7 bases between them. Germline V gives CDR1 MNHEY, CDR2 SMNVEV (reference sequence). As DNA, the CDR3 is TGTGCCAGCAGTTTAGGACAGAATAATTCACCCCTCCACTTT. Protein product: CASSLGQNNSPLHF.